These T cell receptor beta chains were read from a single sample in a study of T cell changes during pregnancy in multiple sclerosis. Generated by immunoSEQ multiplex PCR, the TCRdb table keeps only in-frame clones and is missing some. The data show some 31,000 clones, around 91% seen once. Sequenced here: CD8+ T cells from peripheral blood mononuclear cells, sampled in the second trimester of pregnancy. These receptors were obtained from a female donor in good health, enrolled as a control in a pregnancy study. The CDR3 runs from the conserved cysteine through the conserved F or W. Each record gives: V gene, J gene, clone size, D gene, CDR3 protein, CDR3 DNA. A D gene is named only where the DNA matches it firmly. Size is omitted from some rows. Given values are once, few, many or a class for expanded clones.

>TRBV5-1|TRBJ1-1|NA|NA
CASSSELQGTEAFF
TGCGCCAGCAGCTCTGAGTTACAGGGAACTGAAGCTTTCTTT
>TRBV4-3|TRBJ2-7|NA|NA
CASSFIGGAEQYF
TGCGCCAGCTCTTTTATTGGGGGGGCCGAGCAGTACTTC
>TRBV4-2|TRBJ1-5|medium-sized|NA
CASSQVLQEDQPQHF
TGTGCCAGCAGCCAAGTTTTACAGGAAGATCAGCCCCAGCATTTT
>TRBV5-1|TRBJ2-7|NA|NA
CASSKRVSSYEQYF
TGCGCCAGCAGCAAGCGGGTTAGCTCCTACGAGCAGTACTTC
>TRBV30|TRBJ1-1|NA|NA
CAWSVLAYTEAFF
TGTGCCTGGAGTGTATTGGCCTACACTGAAGCTTTCTTT
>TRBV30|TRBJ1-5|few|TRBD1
CAWTTGDYQPQHF
TGTGCCTGGACTACAGGGGACTATCAGCCCCAGCATTTT
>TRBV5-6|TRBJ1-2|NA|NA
CASSQGGYGYTF
TGTGCCAGCAGCCAGGGAGGGTATGGCTACACCTTC
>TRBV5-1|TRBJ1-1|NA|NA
CASSLEAGWNTEAFF
TGCGCCAGCAGCTTGGAGGCAGGGTGGAACACTGAAGCTTTCTTT
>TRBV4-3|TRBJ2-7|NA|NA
CASSQGHIFSHSYEQYF
TGCGCCAGCAGCCAAGGGCATATTTTTTCCCACTCCTACGAGCAGTACTTC
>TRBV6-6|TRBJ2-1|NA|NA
CASSRTKVEQFF
TGTGCCAGCAGCCGAACTAAGGTTGAGCAGTTCTTC
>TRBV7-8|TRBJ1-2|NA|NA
CASSLWAGAGGGYTF
TGTGCCAGCAGCTTATGGGCGGGAGCCGGGGGTGGCTACACCTTC
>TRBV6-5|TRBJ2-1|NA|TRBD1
CASSRTGGTYNEQFF
TGTGCCAGCAGTCGGACAGGGGGAACCTACAATGAGCAGTTCTTC
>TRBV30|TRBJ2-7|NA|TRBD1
CAWSSGTAYYEQYF
TGTGCCTGGAGCTCCGGGACAGCTTACTACGAGCAGTACTTC
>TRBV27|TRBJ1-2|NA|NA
CASKLGGFNYGYTF
TGTGCCAGCAAGTTGGGGGGATTTAACTATGGCTACACCTTC
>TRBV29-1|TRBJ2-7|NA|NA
CSVVGSDYEQYF
TGCAGCGTTGTCGGGAGCGACTACGAGCAGTACTTC
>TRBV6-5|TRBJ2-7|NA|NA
CASSSTYEQYF
TGTGCCAGCAGTTCCACCTACGAGCAGTACTTC
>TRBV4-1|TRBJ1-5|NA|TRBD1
CASSQDRSRGPENSNQPQHF
TGCGCCAGCAGCCAAGATCGGAGCAGGGGGCCCGAGAATAGCAATCAGCCCCAGCATTTT
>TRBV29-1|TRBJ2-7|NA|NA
CSVESRNGYEQYF
TGCAGCGTTGAATCCAGGAATGGCTACGAGCAGTACTTC
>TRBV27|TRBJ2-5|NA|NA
CASSLTVQETQYF
TGTGCCAGCAGTTTGACAGTCCAAGAGACCCAGTACTTC
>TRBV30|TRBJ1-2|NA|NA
CAWSFPRTGYPSFYGYTF
TGTGCCTGGAGTTTTCCTAGAACAGGTTATCCTTCGTTCTATGGCTACACCTTC
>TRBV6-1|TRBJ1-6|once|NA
CASMRERANSPLHF
TGTGCCAGCATGAGGGAGCGAGCTAATTCACCCCTCCACTTT
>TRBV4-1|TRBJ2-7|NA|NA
CASSQEQTTTGYEQYF
TGCGCCAGCAGCCAAGAACAGACAACCACCGGCTACGAGCAGTACTTC
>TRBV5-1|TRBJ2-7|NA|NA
CASSETDSYEQYF
TGCGCCAGCAGCGAGACTGACTCCTACGAGCAGTACTTC
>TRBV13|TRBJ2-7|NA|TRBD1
CASSFQGTGEYEQYF
TGTGCCAGCAGCTTTCAGGGGACAGGGGAGTACGAGCAGTACTTC
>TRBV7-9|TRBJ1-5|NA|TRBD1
CASSWGQGNQPQHF
TGTGCCAGCAGTTGGGGACAGGGCAATCAGCCCCAGCATTTT
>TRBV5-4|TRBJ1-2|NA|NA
CASSLLDMLPGYTF
TGTGCCAGCAGCCTACTCGACATGCTTCCTGGCTACACCTTC
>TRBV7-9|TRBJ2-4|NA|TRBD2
CASRASGGGGSNKNIQYF
TGTGCCAGCAGGGCGTCTGGTGGCGGGGGGTCCAACAAAAACATTCAGTACTTC
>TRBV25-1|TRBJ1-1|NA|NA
CASLRGGVITEAFF
TGTGCCAGCCTCAGGGGTGGGGTAATAACTGAAGCTTTCTTT
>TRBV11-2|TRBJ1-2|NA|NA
CASSLRGGGFYGYTF
TGTGCCAGCAGCTTAAGGGGAGGGGGGTTCTATGGCTACACCTTC
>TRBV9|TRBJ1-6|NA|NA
CASSVSEGSSYNSPLHF
TGTGCCAGCAGCGTAAGTGAGGGCAGCTCCTATAATTCACCCCTCCACTTT
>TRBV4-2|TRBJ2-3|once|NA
CASSQDTGLIGGASTDTQYF
TGTGCCAGCAGCCAAGACACCGGATTAATTGGGGGGGCCAGCACAGATACGCAGTATTTT
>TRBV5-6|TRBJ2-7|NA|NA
CASSLGITGVPGGEQYF
TGTGCCAGCAGCTTGGGGATAACAGGGGTCCCCGGGGGCGAGCAGTACTTC
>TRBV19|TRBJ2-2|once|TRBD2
CASSDVPAGGLNTGELFF
TGTGCCAGTAGTGACGTACCAGCGGGGGGCCTGAACACCGGGGAGCTGTTTTTT
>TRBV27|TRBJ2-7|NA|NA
CASSLSQNYEQYF
TGTGCCAGCAGTTTAAGTCAGAACTACGAGCAGTACTTC
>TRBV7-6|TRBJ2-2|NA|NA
CASSLSGGSSTGELFF
TGTGCCAGCAGCTTATCCGGCGGGTCGAGCACCGGGGAGCTGTTTTTT
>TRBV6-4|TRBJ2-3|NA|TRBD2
CASSVLAGGPVDTQYF
TGTGCCAGCAGCGTACTGGCGGGGGGGCCGGTAGATACGCAGTATTTT
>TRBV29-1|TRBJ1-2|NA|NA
CSVEDSQFDGYTF
TGCAGCGTTGAAGACAGTCAGTTCGATGGCTACACCTTC
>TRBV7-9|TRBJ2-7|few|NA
CASSSVSAGISYEQYF
TGTGCCAGCAGCTCTGTCAGCGCCGGGATCTCCTACGAGCAGTACTTC
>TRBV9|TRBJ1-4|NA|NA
CASSVGGDEKLFF
TGTGCCAGCAGCGTAGGGGGAGATGAAAAACTGTTTTTT
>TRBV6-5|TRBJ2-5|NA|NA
CASKRDSFQETQYF
TGTGCCAGCAAGAGAGACAGCTTCCAAGAGACCCAGTACTTC
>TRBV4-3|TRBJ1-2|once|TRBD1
CASSPTGQGYGYTF
TGCGCCAGCAGCCCCACAGGACAGGGCTATGGCTACACCTTC
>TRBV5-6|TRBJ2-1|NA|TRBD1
CASSIGTAAYNEQFF
TGTGCCAGCAGCATAGGGACAGCGGCTTACAATGAGCAGTTCTTC
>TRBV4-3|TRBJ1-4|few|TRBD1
CASSQEPGQGSEKLFF
TGCGCCAGCAGCCAAGAACCCGGACAGGGAAGTGAAAAACTGTTTTTT
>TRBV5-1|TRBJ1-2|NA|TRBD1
CASSLTRSISGGADGYTF
TGCGCCAGCAGCTTGACAAGGAGTATATCAGGGGGCGCGGATGGCTACACCTTC
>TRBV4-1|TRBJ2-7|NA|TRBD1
CASRPLTGDSYEQYF
TGCGCCAGCAGACCGCTAACAGGGGACTCCTACGAGCAGTACTTC